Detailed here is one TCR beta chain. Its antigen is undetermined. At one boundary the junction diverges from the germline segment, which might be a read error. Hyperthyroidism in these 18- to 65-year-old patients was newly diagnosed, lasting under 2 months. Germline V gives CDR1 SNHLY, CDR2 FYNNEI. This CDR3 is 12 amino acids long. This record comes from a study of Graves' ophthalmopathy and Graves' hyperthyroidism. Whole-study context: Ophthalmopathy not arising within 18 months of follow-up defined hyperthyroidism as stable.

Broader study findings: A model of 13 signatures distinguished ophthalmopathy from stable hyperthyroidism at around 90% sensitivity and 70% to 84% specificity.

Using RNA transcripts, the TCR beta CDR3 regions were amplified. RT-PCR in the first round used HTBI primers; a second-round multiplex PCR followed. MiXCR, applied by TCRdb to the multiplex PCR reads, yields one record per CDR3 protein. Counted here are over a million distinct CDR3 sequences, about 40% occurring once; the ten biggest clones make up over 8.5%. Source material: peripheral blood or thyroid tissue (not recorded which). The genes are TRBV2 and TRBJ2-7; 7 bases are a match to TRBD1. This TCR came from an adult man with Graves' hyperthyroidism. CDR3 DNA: TGTGCCAGCGGCAGGGGGAGATACGGGCAGTACTTC. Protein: CASGRGRYGQYF. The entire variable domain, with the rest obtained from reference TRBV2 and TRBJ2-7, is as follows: EPEVTQTPSHQVTQMGQEVILRCVPISNHLYFYWYRQILGQKVEFLVSFYNNEISEKSEIFDDQFSVERPDGSNFTLKIRSTKLEDSAMYFCASGRGRYGQYFGPGTRLTVT.